This TCR beta chain was sequenced during a study of OX40 agonist ivuxolimab in advanced cancers. General observations from the study: CD4+ T cells averaged fewer expanded clones than CD8+ T cells. Certain nonresponding patients likewise had low normalized T-cell clonal expansion.

In the case of this clone: The antigen is undetermined.

Data came from immunoSEQ multiplex PCR; TCRdb stores just in-frame clones and leaves some out. The sample lists roughly 76,000 clones; 70% to 90% were seen once. With 0 bases removed from V and 8 bases from J, the gap between germline ends came to 22 bases. The CDR3 spans 17 residues. Germline values: CDR1 GTSNPN, CDR2 SVGIG (reference sequence). The sequencing used CD4+ or CD8+ T cells sorted from blood, collected in a trial of the OX40 agonist ivuxolimab. This receptor was obtained from an adult with an advanced solid tumor such as melanoma, head and neck, liver or kidney cancer. The chain carries TRBV30 and TRBJ1-4, with D maybe TRBD1 (6 bases). This CDR3 is CAWSVRRMGQGIEKLFF. Here the CDR3 DNA reads TGTGCCTGGAGTGTAAGGCGTATGGGCCAGGGGATCGAAAAACTGTTTTTT.